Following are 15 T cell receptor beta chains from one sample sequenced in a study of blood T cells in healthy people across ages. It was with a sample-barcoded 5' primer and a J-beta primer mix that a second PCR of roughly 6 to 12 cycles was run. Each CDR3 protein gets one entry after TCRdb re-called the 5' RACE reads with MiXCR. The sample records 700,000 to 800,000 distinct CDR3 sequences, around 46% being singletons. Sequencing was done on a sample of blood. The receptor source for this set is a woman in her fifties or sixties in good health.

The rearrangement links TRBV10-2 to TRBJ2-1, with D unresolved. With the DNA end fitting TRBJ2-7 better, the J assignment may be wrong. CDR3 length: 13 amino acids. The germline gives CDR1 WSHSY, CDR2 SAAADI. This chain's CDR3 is CASSDSFTYEQYF. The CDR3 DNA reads TGCGCCAGCAGTGACAGTTTCACCTACGAGCAGTACTTC.

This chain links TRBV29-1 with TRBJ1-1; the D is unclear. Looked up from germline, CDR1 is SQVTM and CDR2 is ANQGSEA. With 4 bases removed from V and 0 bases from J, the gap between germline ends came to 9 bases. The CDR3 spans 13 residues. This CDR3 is CSVAGNMNTEAFF. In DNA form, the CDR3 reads TGCAGCGTTGCCGGCAATATGAACACTGAAGCTTTCTTT.

This chain's CDR3 is CASSQETGASGGELFF. CDR3 coding DNA: TGCGCCAGCAGCCAAGAAACTGGGGCGTCTGGCGGGGAGCTGTTTTTT. The rearrangement links TRBV4-3 to TRBJ2-2, with TRBD1 as a possible D gene (5 bases). V dropped 0 bases and J dropped 7 bases, with 15 bases sitting between them. The CDR3 runs 16 residues. CDR1 and CDR2 (germline): LGHNA, YSLEER.

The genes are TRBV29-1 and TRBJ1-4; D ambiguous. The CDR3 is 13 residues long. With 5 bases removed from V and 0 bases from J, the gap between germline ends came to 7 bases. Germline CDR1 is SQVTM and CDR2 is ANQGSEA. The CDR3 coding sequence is TGCAGCGTTCTAGAAACAACTAATGAAAAACTGTTTTTT. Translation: CSVLETTNEKLFF.

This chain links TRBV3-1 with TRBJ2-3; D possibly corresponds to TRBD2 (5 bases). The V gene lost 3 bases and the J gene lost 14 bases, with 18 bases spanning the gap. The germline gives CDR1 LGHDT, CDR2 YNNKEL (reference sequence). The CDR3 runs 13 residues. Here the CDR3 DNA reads TGTGCCAGCAGCCATGTTGATATCGGGGTCTGGTATTTT. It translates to CASSHVDIGVWYF.

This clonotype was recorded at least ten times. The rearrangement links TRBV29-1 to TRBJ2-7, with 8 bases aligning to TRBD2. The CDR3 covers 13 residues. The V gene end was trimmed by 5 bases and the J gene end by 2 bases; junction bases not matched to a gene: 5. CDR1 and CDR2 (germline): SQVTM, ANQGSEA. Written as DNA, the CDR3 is TGCAGCGTTTCAGCGGGAGTAACCTACGAGCAGTACTTC. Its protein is CSVSAGVTYEQYF.

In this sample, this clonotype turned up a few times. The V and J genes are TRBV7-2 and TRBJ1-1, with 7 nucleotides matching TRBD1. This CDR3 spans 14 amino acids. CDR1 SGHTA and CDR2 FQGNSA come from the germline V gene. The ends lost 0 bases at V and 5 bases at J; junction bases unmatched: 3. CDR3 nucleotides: TGTGCCAGCAGCTTAGCGACAGGGAGGACTGAAGCTTTCTTT. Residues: CASSLATGRTEAFF.

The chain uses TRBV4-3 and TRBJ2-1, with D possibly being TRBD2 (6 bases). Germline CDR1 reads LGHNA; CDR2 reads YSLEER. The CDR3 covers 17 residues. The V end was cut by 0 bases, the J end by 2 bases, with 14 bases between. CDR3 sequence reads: CASSQEWSGPAYNEQFF. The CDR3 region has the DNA TGCGCCAGCAGCCAAGAATGGAGCGGGCCCGCCTACAATGAGCAGTTCTTC.

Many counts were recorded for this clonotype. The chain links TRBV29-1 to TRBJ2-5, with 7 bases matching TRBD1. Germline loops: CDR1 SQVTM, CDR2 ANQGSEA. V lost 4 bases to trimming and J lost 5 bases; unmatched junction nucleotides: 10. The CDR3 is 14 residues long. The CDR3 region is CSVVTGSEVETQYF. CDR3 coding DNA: TGCAGCGTTGTGACAGGGTCGGAGGTGGAGACCCAGTACTTC.

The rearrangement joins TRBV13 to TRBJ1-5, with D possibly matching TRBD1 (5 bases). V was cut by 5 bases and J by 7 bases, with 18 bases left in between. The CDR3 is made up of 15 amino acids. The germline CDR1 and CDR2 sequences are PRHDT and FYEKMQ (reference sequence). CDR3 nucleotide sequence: TGTGCCAGCAGCCGAACGGGAGGGGAGGGACAGCCCCAGCATTTT. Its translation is CASSRTGGEGQPQHF.

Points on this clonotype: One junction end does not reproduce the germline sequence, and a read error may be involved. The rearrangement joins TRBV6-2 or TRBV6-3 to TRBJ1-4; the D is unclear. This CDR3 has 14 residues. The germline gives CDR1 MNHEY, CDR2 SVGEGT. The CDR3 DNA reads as TGTGCCAGCACTCAGGTCTCTACTAACGAAAAACTGTTTTTT. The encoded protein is CASTQVSTNEKLFF.

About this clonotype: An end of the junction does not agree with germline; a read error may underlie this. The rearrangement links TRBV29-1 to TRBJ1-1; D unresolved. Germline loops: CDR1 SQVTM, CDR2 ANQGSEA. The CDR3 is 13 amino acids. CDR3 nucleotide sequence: TGCAGCGTTGAAGGCTGGGTGAACACTGTAGCTTTCTTT. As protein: CSVEGWVNTVAFF.

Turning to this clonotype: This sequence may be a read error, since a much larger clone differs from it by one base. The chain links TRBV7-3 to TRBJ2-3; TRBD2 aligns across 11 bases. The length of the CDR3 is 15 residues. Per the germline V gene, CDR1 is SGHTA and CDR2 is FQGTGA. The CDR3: CASSAIAGGTDAQYF. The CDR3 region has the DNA TGTGCCAGCAGCGCAATAGCGGGAGGGACAGATGCGCAGTATTTT.

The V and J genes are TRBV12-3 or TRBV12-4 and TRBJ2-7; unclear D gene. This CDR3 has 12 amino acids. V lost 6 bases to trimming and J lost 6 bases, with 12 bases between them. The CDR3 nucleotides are TGTGCCAGCAGCCGGCCGGTGGGCGAGCAGTACTTC. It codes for CASSRPVGEQYF.

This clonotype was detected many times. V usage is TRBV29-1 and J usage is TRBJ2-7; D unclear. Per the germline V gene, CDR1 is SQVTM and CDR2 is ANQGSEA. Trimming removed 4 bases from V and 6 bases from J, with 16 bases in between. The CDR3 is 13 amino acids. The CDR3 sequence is CSVVSLEGLEQYF. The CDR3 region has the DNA TGCAGCGTTGTTTCGCTAGAAGGGCTCGAGCAGTACTTC.